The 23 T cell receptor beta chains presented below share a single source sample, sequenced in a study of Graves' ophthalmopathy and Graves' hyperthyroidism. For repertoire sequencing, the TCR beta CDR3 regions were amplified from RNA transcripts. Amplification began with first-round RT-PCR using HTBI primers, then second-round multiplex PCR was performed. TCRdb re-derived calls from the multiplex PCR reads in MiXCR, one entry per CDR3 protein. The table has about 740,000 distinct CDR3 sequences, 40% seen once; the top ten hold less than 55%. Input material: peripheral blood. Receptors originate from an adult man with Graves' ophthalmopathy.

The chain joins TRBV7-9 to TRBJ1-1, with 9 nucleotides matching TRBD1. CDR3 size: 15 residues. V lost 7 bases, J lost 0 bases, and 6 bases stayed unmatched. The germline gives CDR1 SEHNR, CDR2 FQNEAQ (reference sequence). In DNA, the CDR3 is TGTGCCAGCACAAAGACAGGGGGTCTGAACACTGAAGCTTTCTTT. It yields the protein CASTKTGGLNTEAFF.

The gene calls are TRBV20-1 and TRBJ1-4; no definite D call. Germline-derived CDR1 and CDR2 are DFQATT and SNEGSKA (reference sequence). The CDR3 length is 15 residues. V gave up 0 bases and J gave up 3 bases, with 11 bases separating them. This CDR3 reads CSARDRTVPNEKLFF. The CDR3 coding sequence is TGCAGTGCTAGAGATAGGACCGTCCCTAATGAAAAACTGTTTTTT.

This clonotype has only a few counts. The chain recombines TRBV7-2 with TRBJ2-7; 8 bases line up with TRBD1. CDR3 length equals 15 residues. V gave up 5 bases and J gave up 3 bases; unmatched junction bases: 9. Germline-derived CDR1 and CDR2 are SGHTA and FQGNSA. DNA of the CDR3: TGTGCCAGCAGCCAGGGGGCCACACCAGGCTACGAGCAGTACTTC. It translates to CASSQGATPGYEQYF.

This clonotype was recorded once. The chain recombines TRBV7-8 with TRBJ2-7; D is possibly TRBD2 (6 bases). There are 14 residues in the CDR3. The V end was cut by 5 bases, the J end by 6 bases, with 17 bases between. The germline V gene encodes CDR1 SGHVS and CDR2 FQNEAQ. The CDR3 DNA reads TGTGCCAGCAGCGCTCGCAGGGTGGGGGGCGAGCAGTACTTC. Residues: CASSARRVGGEQYF.

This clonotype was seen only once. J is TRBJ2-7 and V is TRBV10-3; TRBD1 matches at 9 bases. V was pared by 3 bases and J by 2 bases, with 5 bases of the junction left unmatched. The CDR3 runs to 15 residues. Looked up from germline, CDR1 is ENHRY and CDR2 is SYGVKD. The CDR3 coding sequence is TGTGCCATCAGTGAAGTGTGGGACAGGGCCTACGAGCAGTACTTC. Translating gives CAISEVWDRAYEQYF.

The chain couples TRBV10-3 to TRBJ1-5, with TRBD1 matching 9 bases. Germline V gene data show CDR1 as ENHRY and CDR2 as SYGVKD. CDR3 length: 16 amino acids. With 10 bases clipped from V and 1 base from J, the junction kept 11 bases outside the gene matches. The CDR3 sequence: CASGRTGDGSNQPQHF. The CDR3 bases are TGTGCCAGCGGTCGGACAGGGGATGGGAGCAATCAGCCCCAGCATTTT.

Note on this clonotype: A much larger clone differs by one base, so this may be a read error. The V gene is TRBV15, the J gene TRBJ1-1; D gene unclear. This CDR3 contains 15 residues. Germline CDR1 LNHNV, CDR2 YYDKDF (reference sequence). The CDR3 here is CAASREARATPEAFF. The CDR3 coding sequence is TGTGCCGCCAGCAGAGAAGCACGGGCCACCCCTGAAGCTTTCTTT.

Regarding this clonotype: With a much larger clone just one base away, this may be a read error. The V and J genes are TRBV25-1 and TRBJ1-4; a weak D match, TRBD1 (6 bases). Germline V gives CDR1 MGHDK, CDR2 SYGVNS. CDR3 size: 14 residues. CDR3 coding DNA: TGTGCCATCAGTCCCGACAGGTTTAGGGAAAAACTGTTTTTT. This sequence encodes CAISPDRFREKLFF.

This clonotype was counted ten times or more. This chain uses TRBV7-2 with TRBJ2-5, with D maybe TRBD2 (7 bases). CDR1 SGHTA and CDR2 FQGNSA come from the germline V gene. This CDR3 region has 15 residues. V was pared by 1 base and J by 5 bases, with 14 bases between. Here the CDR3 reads CASSLGGGRGETQYF. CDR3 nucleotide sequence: TGTGCCAGCAGCTTAGGGGGGGGGCGCGGGGAGACCCAGTACTTC.

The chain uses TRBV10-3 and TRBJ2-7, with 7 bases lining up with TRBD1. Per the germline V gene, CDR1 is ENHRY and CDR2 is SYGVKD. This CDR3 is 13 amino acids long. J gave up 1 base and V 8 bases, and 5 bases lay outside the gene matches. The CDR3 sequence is CAIAPGQSYEQYF. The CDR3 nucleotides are TGTGCCATCGCACCGGGACAGTCCTACGAGCAGTACTTC.

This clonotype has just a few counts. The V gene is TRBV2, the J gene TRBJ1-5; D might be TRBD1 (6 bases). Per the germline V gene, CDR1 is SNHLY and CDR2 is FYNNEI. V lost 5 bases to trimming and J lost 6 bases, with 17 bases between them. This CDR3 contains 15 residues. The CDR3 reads CASSLQGKASQPQHF. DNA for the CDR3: TGTGCCAGCAGTTTACAGGGAAAAGCGAGTCAGCCCCAGCATTTT.

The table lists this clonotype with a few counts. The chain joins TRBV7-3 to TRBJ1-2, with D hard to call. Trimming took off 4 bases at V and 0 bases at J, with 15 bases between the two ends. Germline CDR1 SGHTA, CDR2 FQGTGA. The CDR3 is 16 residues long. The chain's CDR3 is CASSSLPEEANYGYTF. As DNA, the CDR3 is TGTGCCAGCAGCTCCCTGCCCGAAGAGGCTAACTATGGCTACACCTTC.

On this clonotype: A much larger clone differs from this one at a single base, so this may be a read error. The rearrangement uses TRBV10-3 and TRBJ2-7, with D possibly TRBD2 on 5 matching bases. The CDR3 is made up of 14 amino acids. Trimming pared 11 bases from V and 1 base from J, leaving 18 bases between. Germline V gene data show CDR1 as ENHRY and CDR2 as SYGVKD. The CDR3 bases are TGTGCCGGCAGTTACATGGGAGAGTCCTACGAGCAGTACTTC. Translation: CAGSYMGESYEQYF.

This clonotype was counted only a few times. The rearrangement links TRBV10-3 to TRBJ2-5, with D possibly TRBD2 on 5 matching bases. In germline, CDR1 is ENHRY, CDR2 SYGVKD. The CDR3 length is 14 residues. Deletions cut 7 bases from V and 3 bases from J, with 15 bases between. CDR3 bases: TGTGCCATCAAAAGGGCTAGCCCGGAAGAGACCCAGTACTTC. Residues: CAIKRASPEETQYF.

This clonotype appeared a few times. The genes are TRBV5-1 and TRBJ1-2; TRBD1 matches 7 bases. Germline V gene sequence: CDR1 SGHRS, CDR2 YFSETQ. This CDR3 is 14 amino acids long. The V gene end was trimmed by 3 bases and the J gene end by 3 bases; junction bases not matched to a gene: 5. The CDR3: CASSSTGTDYGYTF. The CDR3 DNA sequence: TGCGCCAGCAGCTCTACCGGGACAGACTATGGCTACACCTTC.

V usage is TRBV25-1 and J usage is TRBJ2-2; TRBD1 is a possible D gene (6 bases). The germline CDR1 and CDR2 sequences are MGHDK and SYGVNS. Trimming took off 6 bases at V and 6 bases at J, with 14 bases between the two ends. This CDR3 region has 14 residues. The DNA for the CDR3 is TGTGCCAGCAGCAGTACCCAGGGGTCCGGGGAGCTGTTTTTT. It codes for CASSSTQGSGELFF.

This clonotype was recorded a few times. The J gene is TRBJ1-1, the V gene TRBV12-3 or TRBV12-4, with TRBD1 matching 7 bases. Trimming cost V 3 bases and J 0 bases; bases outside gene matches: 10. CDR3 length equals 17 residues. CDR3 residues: CASSFHRQQGMNTEAFF. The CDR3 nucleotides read TGTGCCAGCAGTTTTCACCGCCAACAGGGGATGAACACTGAAGCTTTCTTT.

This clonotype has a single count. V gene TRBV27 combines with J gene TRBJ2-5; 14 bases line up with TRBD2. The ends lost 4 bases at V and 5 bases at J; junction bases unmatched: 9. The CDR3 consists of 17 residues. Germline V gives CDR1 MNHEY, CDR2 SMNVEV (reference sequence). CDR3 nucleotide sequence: TGTGCCAGCAGTTCAACGACTAGCGGGAGGGCCGGGGAGACCCAGTACTTC. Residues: CASSSTTSGRAGETQYF.

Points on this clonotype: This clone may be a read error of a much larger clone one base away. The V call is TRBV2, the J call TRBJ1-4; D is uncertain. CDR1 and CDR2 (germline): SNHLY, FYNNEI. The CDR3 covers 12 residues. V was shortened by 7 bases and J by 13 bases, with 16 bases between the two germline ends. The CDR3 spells CASKLLEEGLFF. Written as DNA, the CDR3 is TGTGCCAGCAAGTTACTAGAGGAGGGACTGTTTTTT.

As DNA, the CDR3 is TGTGCCAGTAGTATAGCCGCGGGACAGAACACCGGGGAGCTGTTTTTT. It yields the protein CASSIAAGQNTGELFF. The V call is TRBV19, the J call TRBJ2-2; D might be TRBD1 or TRBD2, each matching 6 bases. The germline V and J ends were trimmed by 1 base and 1 base, with 10 bases remaining between them. The CDR3 is 16 residues long. Germline V CDR1 and CDR2: LNHDA, SQIVND (reference sequence).

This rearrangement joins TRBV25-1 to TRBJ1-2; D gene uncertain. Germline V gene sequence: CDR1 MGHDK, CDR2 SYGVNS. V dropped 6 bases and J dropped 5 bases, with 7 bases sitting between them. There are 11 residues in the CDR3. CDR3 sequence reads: CASSGIYGYTF. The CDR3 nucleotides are TGTGCCAGCAGCGGAATATATGGCTACACCTTC.

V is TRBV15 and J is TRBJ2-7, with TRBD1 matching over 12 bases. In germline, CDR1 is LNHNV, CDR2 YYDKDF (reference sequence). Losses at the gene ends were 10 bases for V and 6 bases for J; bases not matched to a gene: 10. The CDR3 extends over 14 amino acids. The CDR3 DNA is TGTGCCAGCAGTAGGGACAGGGGGCTCATCGAGCAGTACTTC. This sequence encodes CASSRDRGLIEQYF.

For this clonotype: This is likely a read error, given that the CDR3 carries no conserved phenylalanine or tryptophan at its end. DNA for the CDR3: TGCGCCAGCAAGAGCGGCGGGGAGCTGTTTTCT. Its translation is CASKSGGELFS. This chain uses TRBV10-2 with TRBJ2-2; tentatively, D is TRBD2 (5 bases). The CDR3 is 11 amino acids. Germline CDR1 is WSHSY and CDR2 is SAAADI. V was pared by 7 bases and J by 7 bases, with 7 bases between.